These T cell receptor beta chains were read from a single sample in a study of response to subunit inactivated influenza vaccine. Using its own MiXCR run on the RT-PCR reads, TCRdb lists one record per CDR3 protein. The sample consists of 630,000 or so distinct CDR3 sequences, 15% to 19% of them appearing once. Source: PBMCs from blood, taken about 12 days after vaccination. The receptor set was obtained from a man aged 45-60 years who received an inactivated influenza vaccine. The CDR3 runs from the conserved cysteine through the conserved F or W. Fields, in order: D gene, clone size, J gene, V gene, CDR3 DNA, CDR3 protein. D genes are given only for firm matches. Some rows have no size entry. The others give once, few or many, or a class for an expanded clone.

D: .; size: .; J: TRBJ2-7; V: TRBV11-2; DNA: TGTGCCAGCAGCTTATCCCTTTCCCCTGACGGAACGTACGAGCAGTACTTC; CDR3: CASSLSLSPDGTYEQYF
D: .; size: .; J: TRBJ1-1; V: TRBV20-1; DNA: TGCAGTGCTACAGGCTGGGCCTCGAACACTGAAGCTTTCTTT; CDR3: CSATGWASNTEAFF
D: .; size: few; J: TRBJ2-3; V: TRBV5-1; DNA: TGCGCCAGCAGCTTGGCCCCACAGACAGATACGCAGTATTTT; CDR3: CASSLAPQTDTQYF
D: TRBD2; size: few; J: TRBJ2-5; V: TRBV14; DNA: TGTGCCAGCAGCCCTCTCCTAGCGGGACAAGAGACCCAGTACTTC; CDR3: CASSPLLAGQETQYF
D: TRBD1; size: .; J: TRBJ1-4; V: TRBV7-2; DNA: TGTGCCAGCAGCTTACTCGGACAGGCTTATGAAAAACTGTTTTTT; CDR3: CASSLLGQAYEKLFF
D: .; size: few; J: TRBJ2-7; V: TRBV20-1; DNA: TGCAGCTTAACGGGGGGCCCCTACGAGCAGTACTTC; CDR3: CSLTGGPYEQYF
D: .; size: few; J: TRBJ2-1; V: TRBV29-1; DNA: TGCAGCGTTGATACGGCAGGCGGGATGGCGGGCAATGAGCAGTTCTTC; CDR3: CSVDTAGGMAGNEQFF
D: .; size: few; J: TRBJ2-6; V: TRBV5-1; DNA: TGCGCCAGCAGCATAGGCTCTGGGGCCAACGTCCTGACTTTC; CDR3: CASSIGSGANVLTF
D: .; size: .; J: TRBJ1-2; V: TRBV6-5; DNA: TGTGCCAGCAGATATACAGGGAACTATGGCTACACCTTC; CDR3: CASRYTGNYGYTF
D: .; size: .; J: TRBJ2-1; V: TRBV10-3; DNA: TGTGCCATCAGTGAGTCAGGCGTTTCCTACAATGAGCAGTTCTTC; CDR3: CAISESGVSYNEQFF
D: .; size: few; J: TRBJ1-3; V: TRBV15; DNA: TGTGCCACCAGCAGAGATAACAGGAATGGAAACACCATATATTTT; CDR3: CATSRDNRNGNTIYF
D: .; size: few; J: TRBJ2-5; V: TRBV6-5; DNA: TGTGCCAGCAGTTACTCAGGGGCCGCGAGGGAGACCCAGTACTTC; CDR3: CASSYSGAARETQYF
D: TRBD2; size: few; J: TRBJ2-5; V: TRBV15; DNA: TGTGCCACCAGCAGAGGGGATCTGCGGGAGCGGGAGACCCAGTACTTC; CDR3: CATSRGDLRERETQYF
D: TRBD1; size: many; J: TRBJ1-2; V: TRBV9; DNA: TGTGCCAGCAGCGATACAGGGGCGATGGGCTATGGCTACACCTTC; CDR3: CASSDTGAMGYGYTF
D: .; size: few; J: TRBJ1-1; V: TRBV12-5; DNA: TGTGCTAGTGGGTGGGGGAACACTGAAGCTTTCTTT; CDR3: CASGWGNTEAFF
D: .; size: .; J: TRBJ1-5; V: TRBV6-5; DNA: TGTGCCAGCAGTTACGGCCTCTCAAGCAATCAGCCCCAGCATTTT; CDR3: CASSYGLSSNQPQHF
D: TRBD1; size: few; J: TRBJ2-3; V: TRBV7-6; DNA: TGTGCCAGCAGTTTTACAGGGGTCCCCACAGATACGCAGTATTTT; CDR3: CASSFTGVPTDTQYF
D: .; size: .; J: TRBJ2-7; V: TRBV3-1; DNA: TGTGCCAGCAGCCAACTTAGAGGTCCTTCTATCTACGAGCAGTACTTC; CDR3: CASSQLRGPSIYEQYF
D: .; size: .; J: TRBJ2-7; V: TRBV6-5; DNA: TGTGACCCGAGGGAGGCCTACGAGCAGTACTTC; CDR3: CDPREAYEQYF
D: TRBD1; size: .; J: TRBJ2-7; V: TRBV10-3; DNA: TGTGCCATCAGTGAGGTTGGCAGGGGGCCTGACGAGCAGTACTTC; CDR3: CAISEVGRGPDEQYF
D: .; size: .; J: TRBJ2-5; V: TRBV20-1; DNA: TGCAGTGCTAGCCAGTTCCAAGAGACCCAGTACTTC; CDR3: CSASQFQETQYF
D: .; size: .; J: TRBJ1-4; V: TRBV30; DNA: TGTGCCTGGAGTGTACGAATTCGGGAAAAACTGTTTTTT; CDR3: CAWSVRIREKLFF
D: TRBD1; size: .; J: TRBJ1-6; V: TRBV5-4; DNA: TGTGCCAGCAGCCTCCAAACAGGGGCCACTTCACCCCTCCACTTT; CDR3: CASSLQTGATSPLHF
D: .; size: few; J: TRBJ2-7; V: TRBV7-9; DNA: TGTGCCAGCAGCTTAGATTCCTGGGGGGAACCCTACGAGCAGTACTTC; CDR3: CASSLDSWGEPYEQYF
D: .; size: few; J: TRBJ1-1; V: TRBV6-1; DNA: TGTGCCAGCAGTGAAAGCCGGGGGACTGAAGCTTTCTTT; CDR3: CASSESRGTEAFF
D: .; size: few; J: TRBJ2-1; V: TRBV7-9; DNA: TGTGCCAGCAGCTCCCAGCAGGGAGTCTACAATGAGCAGTTCTTC; CDR3: CASSSQQGVYNEQFF
D: TRBD2; size: .; J: TRBJ2-2; V: TRBV2; DNA: TGTGCCAGCAGGGGCGCAGGGAGGGTCGTCGGGGAGCTGTTTTTT; CDR3: CASRGAGRVVGELFF
D: .; size: .; J: TRBJ2-7; V: TRBV27; DNA: TGTGCCAGCAGTTTATCTGTCGTCCGGGGTAGCGAGCAGTACTTC; CDR3: CASSLSVVRGSEQYF
D: TRBD1; size: few; J: TRBJ1-2; V: TRBV29-1; DNA: TGCAGCGTGAGGACAGGGAATGGCTACACCTTC; CDR3: CSVRTGNGYTF
D: TRBD2; size: few; J: TRBJ2-5; V: TRBV7-9; DNA: TGTGCCAGCAGCCGGGGCCGCGGGAGTTTGGAGACCCAGTACTTC; CDR3: CASSRGRGSLETQYF
D: .; size: .; J: TRBJ1-2; V: TRBV25-1; DNA: TGTGCCAGCAGTGACGTCCGACCCGGGGAAGGGTATGGCTACACCTTC; CDR3: CASSDVRPGEGYGYTF
D: .; size: .; J: TRBJ2-5; V: TRBV24-1; DNA: TGTGCCACCAGTGACCCCACGTTGGGTAGGTTCCAAGAGACCCAGTACTTC; CDR3: CATSDPTLGRFQETQYF
D: .; size: .; J: TRBJ1-1; V: TRBV6-1; DNA: TGTGCCAGCAACAGTGGGGAGAACACTGAAGCTTTCTTT; CDR3: CASNSGENTEAFF
D: TRBD2; size: .; J: TRBJ2-5; V: TRBV9; DNA: TGTGCCAGCAGAAAGAAGGGACTAGCGGGAGGGTGGAAGACCCAGTACTTC; CDR3: CASRKKGLAGGWKTQYF
D: TRBD2; size: .; J: TRBJ2-1; V: TRBV2; DNA: TGTGCCAGCAGACGGGAGGGCTTTAACGATGAGCAGTTCTTC; CDR3: CASRREGFNDEQFF
D: .; size: .; J: TRBJ2-7; V: TRBV28; DNA: TGTGCCAGCGAGTCGAGACGGGACTACGAGCAGTACTTC; CDR3: CASESRRDYEQYF
D: TRBD1; size: few; J: TRBJ1-1; V: TRBV7-9; DNA: TGTGCCAGCACAGATGGGACAGGGGGAGAGTGGCGAGCTTTCTTT; CDR3: CASTDGTGGEWRAFF
D: TRBD1; size: few; J: TRBJ2-1; V: TRBV20-1; DNA: TGCAGTGCCCTCCCGCACGGACAGGGAGTCGATGAGCAGTTCTTC; CDR3: CSALPHGQGVDEQFF
D: TRBD2; size: .; J: TRBJ2-3; V: TRBV6-6; DNA: TGTGCCAGCGGGCGGGGGGGCGGAGATACGCAGTATTTT; CDR3: CASGRGGGDTQYF
D: .; size: .; J: TRBJ1-1; V: TRBV3-1; DNA: TGTGCCAGCGGCGTTGCCGATGAAGCTTTCTTT; CDR3: CASGVADEAFF
D: .; size: .; J: TRBJ2-7; V: TRBV11-1; DNA: TGTGCCAGCAGCTACCGGAGCGCCTACGAGCAGTACTTC; CDR3: CASSYRSAYEQYF
D: .; size: few; J: TRBJ2-2; V: TRBV20-1; DNA: TGCAGTGCTAGAGAGGACACCGGGGAGCTGTTTTTT; CDR3: CSAREDTGELFF
D: .; size: many; J: TRBJ1-5; V: TRBV10-3; DNA: TGTGCCATCAGTGTAGCCCAGGGTCCCAATCAGCCCCAGCATTTT; CDR3: CAISVAQGPNQPQHF
D: .; size: many; J: TRBJ1-5; V: TRBV5-5; DNA: TGTGCCAGCAGCGTTACAGGACAGCGCAATCAGCCCCAGCATTTT; CDR3: CASSVTGQRNQPQHF
D: TRBD2; size: .; J: TRBJ2-2; V: TRBV7-2; DNA: TGTGGCAGCAGCTTTTCAGGACTAGCGGGGAGCACCGGGGAGCTGTTTTTT; CDR3: CGSSFSGLAGSTGELFF
D: .; size: .; J: TRBJ2-1; V: TRBV9; DNA: TGTGCCAGCAGCGTAGCCTCGCAGCGCGATGAGCAGTTCTTC; CDR3: CASSVASQRDEQFF
D: .; size: few; J: TRBJ1-2; V: TRBV27; DNA: TGTGCCAGCAGTTGGCGCGTAGGGAATGGCTACACCTTC; CDR3: CASSWRVGNGYTF
D: TRBD2; size: .; J: TRBJ2-3; V: TRBV9; DNA: TGTGCCAGCAGCGTAGAGACTAGCGGGAGGGATACGCAGTATTTT; CDR3: CASSVETSGRDTQYF
D: TRBD1; size: few; J: TRBJ2-7; V: TRBV20-1; DNA: TGCAGTGCTAACCCGGGACAGGGAGTCTACGAGCAGTACTTC; CDR3: CSANPGQGVYEQYF
D: .; size: .; J: TRBJ2-7; V: TRBV5-1; DNA: TGCGCCAGCAGCTTGGCCGCGGCGACGAGGCTTTCTGGGGAGCAGTACTTC; CDR3: CASSLAAATRLSGEQYF
D: .; size: many; J: TRBJ1-3; V: TRBV6-5; DNA: TGTGCCAGCAGTTACTCTCCGGTCGGGGGGGCTGGTGGAAACACCATATATTTT; CDR3: CASSYSPVGGAGGNTIYF
D: .; size: .; J: TRBJ2-5; V: TRBV4-1; DNA: TGCGCCAGCAGCCACCCCGGAGTTTTAGAGACCCAGTACTTC; CDR3: CASSHPGVLETQYF